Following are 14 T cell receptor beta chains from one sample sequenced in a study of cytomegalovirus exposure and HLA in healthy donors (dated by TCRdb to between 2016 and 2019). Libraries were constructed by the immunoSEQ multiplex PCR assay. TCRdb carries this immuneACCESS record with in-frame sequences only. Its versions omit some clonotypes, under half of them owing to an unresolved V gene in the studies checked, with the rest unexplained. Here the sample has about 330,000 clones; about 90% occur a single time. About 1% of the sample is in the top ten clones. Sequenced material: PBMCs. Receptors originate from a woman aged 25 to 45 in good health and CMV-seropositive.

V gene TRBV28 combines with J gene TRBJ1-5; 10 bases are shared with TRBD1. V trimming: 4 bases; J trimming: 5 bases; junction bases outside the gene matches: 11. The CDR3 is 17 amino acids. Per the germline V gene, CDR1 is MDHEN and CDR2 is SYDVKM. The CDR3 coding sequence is TGTGCCAGCAGTTCAAACGAATGGGACAGGGGCCATCAGCCCCAGCATTTT. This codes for CASSSNEWDRGHQPQHF.

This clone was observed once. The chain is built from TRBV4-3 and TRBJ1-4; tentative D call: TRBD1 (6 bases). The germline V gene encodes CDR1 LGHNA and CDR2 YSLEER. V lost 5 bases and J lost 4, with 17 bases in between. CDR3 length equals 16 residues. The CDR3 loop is CASSSRGKGGNEKLFF. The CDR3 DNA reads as TGCGCCAGCAGCTCGAGGGGAAAAGGGGGTAATGAAAAACTGTTTTTT.

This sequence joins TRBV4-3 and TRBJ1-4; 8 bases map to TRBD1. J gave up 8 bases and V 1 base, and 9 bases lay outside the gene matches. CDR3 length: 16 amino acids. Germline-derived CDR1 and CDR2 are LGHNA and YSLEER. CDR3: CASSQGGRQGAEKLFF. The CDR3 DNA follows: TGCGCCAGCAGCCAAGGAGGACGGCAGGGGGCAGAAAAACTGTTTTTT.

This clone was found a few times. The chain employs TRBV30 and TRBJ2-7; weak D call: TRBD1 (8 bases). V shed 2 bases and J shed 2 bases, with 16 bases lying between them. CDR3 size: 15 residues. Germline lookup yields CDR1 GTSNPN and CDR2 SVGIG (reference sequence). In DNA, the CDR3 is TGTGCCTGGAGTCCACAGGGGGGGGCCCCCTACGAGCAGTACTTC. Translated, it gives CAWSPQGGAPYEQYF.

The CDR3 sequence: CASSSMGGQETQYF. Here the CDR3 DNA reads TGTGCCAGCAGTTCCATGGGCGGACAAGAGACCCAGTACTTC. The V and J genes are TRBV27 and TRBJ2-5; no definite D call. The CDR3 consists of 14 residues. The germline V gene encodes CDR1 MNHEY and CDR2 SMNVEV (reference sequence). Trimming stripped 4 bases from V and 2 bases from J, with 11 bases between.

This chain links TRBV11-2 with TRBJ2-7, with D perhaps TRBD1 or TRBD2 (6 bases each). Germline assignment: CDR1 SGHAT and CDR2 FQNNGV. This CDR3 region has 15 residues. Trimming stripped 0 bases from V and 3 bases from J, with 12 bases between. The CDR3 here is CASSLDPKGGYEQYF. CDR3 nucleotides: TGTGCCAGCAGCTTAGATCCGAAGGGGGGCTACGAGCAGTACTTC. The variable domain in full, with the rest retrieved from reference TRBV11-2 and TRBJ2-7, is EAGVAQSPRYKIIEKRQSVAFWCNPISGHATLYWYQQILGQGPKLLIQFQNNGVVDDSQLPKDRFSAERLKGVDSTLKIQPAKLEDSAVYLCASSLDPKGGYEQYFGPGTRLTVT.

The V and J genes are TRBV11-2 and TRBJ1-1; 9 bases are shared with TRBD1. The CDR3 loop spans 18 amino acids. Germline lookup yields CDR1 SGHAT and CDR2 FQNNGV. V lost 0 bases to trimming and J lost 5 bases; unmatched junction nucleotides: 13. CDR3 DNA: TGTGCCAGCAGCTTAGATCGAGGGACAGGGTTTCGGATGACTGAAGCTTTCTTT. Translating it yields CASSLDRGTGFRMTEAFF.

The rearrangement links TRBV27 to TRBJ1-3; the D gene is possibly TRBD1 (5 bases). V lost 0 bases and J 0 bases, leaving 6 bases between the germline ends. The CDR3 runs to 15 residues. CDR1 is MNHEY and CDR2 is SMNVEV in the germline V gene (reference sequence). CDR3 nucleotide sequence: TGTGCCAGCAGTTTATCAGGGGACTCTGGAAACACCATATATTTT. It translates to CASSLSGDSGNTIYF.

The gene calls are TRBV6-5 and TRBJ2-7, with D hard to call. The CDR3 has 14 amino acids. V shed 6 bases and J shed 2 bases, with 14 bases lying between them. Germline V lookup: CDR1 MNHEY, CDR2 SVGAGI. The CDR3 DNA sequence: TGTGCCAGCAGCCATCGGTCCCGAACCTACGAGCAGTACTTC. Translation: CASSHRSRTYEQYF.

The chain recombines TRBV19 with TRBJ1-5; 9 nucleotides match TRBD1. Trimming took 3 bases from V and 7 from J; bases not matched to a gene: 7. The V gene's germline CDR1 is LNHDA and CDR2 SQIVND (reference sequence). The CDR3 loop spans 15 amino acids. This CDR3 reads CASSILDRGGQPQHF. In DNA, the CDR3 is TGTGCCAGTAGTATTTTGGACAGGGGTGGGCAGCCCCAGCATTTT.

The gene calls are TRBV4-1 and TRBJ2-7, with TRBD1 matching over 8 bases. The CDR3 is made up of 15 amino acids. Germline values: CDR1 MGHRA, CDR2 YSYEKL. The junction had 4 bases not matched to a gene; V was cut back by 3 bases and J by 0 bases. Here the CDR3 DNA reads TGCGCCAGCAGCCACGGGACAGGCGGCTCCTACGAGCAGTACTTC. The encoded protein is CASSHGTGGSYEQYF.

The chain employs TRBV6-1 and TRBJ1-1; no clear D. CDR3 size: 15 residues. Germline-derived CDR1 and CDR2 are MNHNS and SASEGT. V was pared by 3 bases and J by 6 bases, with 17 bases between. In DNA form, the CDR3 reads TGTGCCAGCAGTGACGGCCCGTTAAGGGTTCCTGAAGCTTTCTTT. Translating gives CASSDGPLRVPEAFF.

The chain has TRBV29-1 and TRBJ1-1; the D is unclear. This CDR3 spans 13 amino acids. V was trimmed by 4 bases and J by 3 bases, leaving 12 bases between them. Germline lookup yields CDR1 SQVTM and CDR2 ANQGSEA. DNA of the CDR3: TGCAGCGTTGCGGCGAGTTGGGACACTGAAGCTTTCTTT. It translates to CSVAASWDTEAFF.

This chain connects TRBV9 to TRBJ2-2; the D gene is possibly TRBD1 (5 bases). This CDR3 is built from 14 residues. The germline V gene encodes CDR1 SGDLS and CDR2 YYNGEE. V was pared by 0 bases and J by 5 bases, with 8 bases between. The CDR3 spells CASSVGRVTGELFF. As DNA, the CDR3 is TGTGCCAGCAGCGTAGGCAGGGTTACCGGGGAGCTGTTTTTT.